The sequence of this T cell receptor (beta chain) was determined in a study of shared clonotypes between healthy human individuals. Findings and limits, study-wide: Researchers sampled blood only, noting tissue repertoires likely differ.

As regards this clone: Its antigen is as yet unknown.

V lost 5 bases and J 4 bases, leaving 19 bases between the germline ends. Germline V gives CDR1 MNHEY, CDR2 SMNVEV (reference sequence). The CDR3 loop spans 16 amino acids. Every subset's genomic DNA went evenly onto several immunoSEQ plates. Per the study methods: ImmunoSEQ only sent back junction sequences with no quality scores, so filtering was done differently. This table comes from immunoSEQ multiplex PCR, and its TCRdb copy is limited to in-frame clones, with some not included. V and J calls and clone size are those listed in that table; D and trimming were worked out from the DNA. The table records about 2.5 million clones, 92% of them present only once. Participating donors were healthy, HIV-negative adults free of recent acute infections or vaccinations.

The chain couples TRBV27 to TRBJ2-3; D is undetermined. Sequencing was done on a sample of naive CD4+ T cells from PBMCs. Subset specified: CD45RA+ positively selected. This receptor was identified in a man between 18 and 35 years old in good health. Some clones in this sample may be carry-over from other donors' samples. CDR3 coding DNA: TGTGCCAGCAGTCCCCTATCCACGAGACTGTCAGATACGCAGTATTTT. Translation gives CASSPLSTRLSDTQYF.